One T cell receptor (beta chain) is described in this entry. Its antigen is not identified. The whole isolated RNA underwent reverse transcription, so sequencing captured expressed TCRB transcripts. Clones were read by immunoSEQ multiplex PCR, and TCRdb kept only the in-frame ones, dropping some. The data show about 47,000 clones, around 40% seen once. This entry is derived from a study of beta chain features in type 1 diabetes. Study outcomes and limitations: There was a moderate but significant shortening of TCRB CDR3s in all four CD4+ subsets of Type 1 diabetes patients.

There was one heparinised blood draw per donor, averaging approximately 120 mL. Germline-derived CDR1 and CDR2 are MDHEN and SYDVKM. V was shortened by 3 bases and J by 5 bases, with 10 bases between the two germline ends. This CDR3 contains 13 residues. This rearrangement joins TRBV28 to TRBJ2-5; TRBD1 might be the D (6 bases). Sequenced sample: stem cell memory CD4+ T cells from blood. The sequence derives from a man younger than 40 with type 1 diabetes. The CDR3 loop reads CASSFAGAETQYF. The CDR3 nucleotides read TGTGCCAGCAGTTTTGCAGGGGCGGAGACCCAGTACTTC. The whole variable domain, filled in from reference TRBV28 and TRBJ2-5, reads DVKVTQSSRYLVKRTGEKVFLECVQDMDHENMFWYRQDPGLGLRLIYFSYDVKMKEKGDIPEGYSVSREKKERFSLILESASTNQTSMYLCASSFAGAETQYFGPGTRLLVL.